There are a few counts of the clone carrying this T cell receptor beta chain. Antigen: not known. This sample was taken from a study of cytomegalovirus exposure and HLA in healthy donors. Study-wide points: It was reported that TCR beta sequences correctly inferred the HLA-A and HLA-B alleles for most subjects. Indistinguishable V segments such as TRBV6-2 and TRBV6-3 were excluded. Presence/absence analyses treated sequencing depth as roughly uniform across donors. Later analysis suggested links between common viral pathogens and several top significant clusters.

V dropped 2 bases and J dropped 3 bases, with 6 bases sitting between them. This CDR3 spans 13 amino acids. The germline V gene has CDR1 SEHNR and CDR2 FQNEAQ (reference sequence). PCR used 60 Vbeta primers and 13 Jbeta primers. TCRdb's table, derived via immunoSEQ multiplex PCR, lists solely in-frame clones and lacks some. The table lists tens of thousands of clones, approximately 76% of them singletons. The specimen sequenced was PBMCs. This clonotype originated in a woman between 25 and 40 years old in good health and CMV-seropositive. The rearrangement links TRBV7-9 to TRBJ2-3; D remains ambiguous. The CDR3 reads CASSLPRTDTQYF. In nucleotides, the CDR3 is TGTGCCAGCAGCTTACCCCGGACAGATACGCAGTATTTT.